Listed below are T cell receptor beta chains from one sample, sequenced in a study of cytomegalovirus exposure and HLA in healthy donors. Produced via immunoSEQ multiplex PCR; TCRdb's table is partial and in-frame only. The sample lists about 200,000 clones, 70% occurring once. Material for sequencing was PBMCs. The receptors were sampled from a man in his forties in good health and CMV-seropositive. Both conserved end residues are part of each CDR3. The D gene is left open where the match is weak. Rows may omit the clone size; those that give it use once, few, many or a size class.

D | J | size | V | DNA | CDR3
TRBD1 | TRBJ1-6 | - | TRBV2 | TGTGCCAGCAAAACCGGGACAGGCGGTTCACCCCTCCACTTT | CASKTGTGGSPLHF
- | TRBJ2-1 | - | TRBV5-6 | TGTGCCAGCAGCTATATAGGGGGAAATGAGCAGTTCTTC | CASSYIGGNEQFF
- | TRBJ1-2 | - | TRBV19 | TGTGCCAGTAGTCCCGTGGCAGCTAACTATGGCTACACCTTC | CASSPVAANYGYTF
- | TRBJ2-7 | - | TRBV7-9 | TGTGCCAGCAGCTCTACACGGGGTTCTTTCTACGAGCAGTACTTC | CASSSTRGSFYEQYF
TRBD2 | TRBJ2-7 | - | TRBV19 | TGTGCCTCACAAGGTCGTCGCGGGACTAGCGGTTCCTACGAGCAGTACTTC | CASQGRRGTSGSYEQYF
- | TRBJ2-7 | - | TRBV5-1 | TGCGCCAGCAGCTTGGGGGCAGACTACGAGCAGTACTTC | CASSLGADYEQYF
- | TRBJ1-5 | - | TRBV7-9 | TGTGCCAGCAGCTTACAACCAGGGCCCGGACGCAATCAGCCCCAGCATTTT | CASSLQPGPGRNQPQHF
- | TRBJ1-3 | few | TRBV7-2 | TGTGCCAGCAGCTTAAGCTTAGAGGGAAACACCATATATTTT | CASSLSLEGNTIYF
- | TRBJ1-3 | once | TRBV5-1 | TGCGCCAGCAGCGCAGGATCACAGGGCCGCTCTGGAAACACCATATATTTT | CASSAGSQGRSGNTIYF
TRBD1 | TRBJ2-5 | once | TRBV2 | TGTGCCAGCAGCTCACAGGGGGAAGAGACCCAGTACTTC | CASSSQGEETQYF
- | TRBJ2-3 | few | TRBV6-5 | TGTGCCAGCAGTTACGCCGGGGTTCTTAGCACAGATACGCAGTATTTT | CASSYAGVLSTDTQYF
- | TRBJ2-5 | few | TRBV5-1 | TGCGCCAGCAGCTTCCGGGACTCGAAGCAAGAGACCCAGTACTTC | CASSFRDSKQETQYF
- | TRBJ2-1 | - | TRBV7-2 | TGTGCCAGCAGCTTAGGGGGGGGCCTCAATGAGCAGTTCTTC | CASSLGGGLNEQFF
TRBD1 | TRBJ2-7 | few | TRBV6-1 | TGTGCCAGCAGTGAGGGACAGCCCAGCTCCTACGAGCAGTACTTC | CASSEGQPSSYEQYF
- | TRBJ2-5 | once | TRBV7-9 | TGTTCCAGCAGCCGTGCCGGGAAGCGGCCGCAAGAGACCCAGTACTTC | CSSSRAGKRPQETQYF
TRBD1 | TRBJ2-5 | - | TRBV19 | TGTGCCAGTAGTATTAGGATCGGGAGACAGGGGGAGGAGACCCAGTACTTC | CASSIRIGRQGEETQYF
- | TRBJ1-2 | - | TRBV5-6 | TGTGCCAGCGCCCTGGGAGGGGACTTGAACTATGGCTACACCTTC | CASALGGDLNYGYTF
- | TRBJ1-1 | - | TRBV7-2 | TGTGCCAGCAGCCACGCGGGCAGCACTGAAGCTTTCTTT | CASSHAGSTEAFF
TRBD1 | TRBJ1-1 | - | TRBV19 | TGTGCCAGTAGTGACAGGGAAGGCACTGAAGCTTTCTTT | CASSDREGTEAFF
- | TRBJ1-4 | - | TRBV18 | TGTGCCAGCTCACCACAGACAACAACTAATGAAAAACTGTTTTTT | CASSPQTTTNEKLFF
TRBD2 | TRBJ2-7 | - | TRBV19 | TGTGCCAGTAGTCCGCGGGGGGGTTCCGAGCAGTACTTC | CASSPRGGSEQYF
- | TRBJ1-1 | - | TRBV25-1 | TGTGCCAGCAGTGAAGGGACTTACATGAACACTGAAGCTTTCTTT | CASSEGTYMNTEAFF
- | TRBJ2-3 | few | TRBV28 | TGTGCCAGCAGTTTCGGGCGGGGGCCATGGTATTTT | CASSFGRGPWYF
TRBD1 | TRBJ1-3 | - | TRBV5-1 | TGCGCCAGCAGCAGGGCAGGGGGGCCTGGAAACACCATATATTTT | CASSRAGGPGNTIYF
- | TRBJ2-5 | - | TRBV27 | TGTGCCAGCAGGTCCATGGAGGCCCAAGAGACCCAGTACTTC | CASRSMEAQETQYF
- | TRBJ1-4 | - | TRBV10-2 | TGCGCCAGCAGCTTGACAGGTCGAGATAATGAAAAACTGTTTTTT | CASSLTGRDNEKLFF
- | TRBJ1-5 | - | TRBV11-2 | TGTGCCAGCAGCTTAGGCAGGGTCCAGCCCCAGCATTTT | CASSLGRVQPQHF
- | TRBJ2-5 | - | TRBV5-6 | TGTGCCAGCAGCCTCGGGGGGCCAAAAGAGACCCAGTACTTC | CASSLGGPKETQYF
- | TRBJ1-3 | - | TRBV2 | TGTGCCAGCAGGGGGGCCGGAAACACCATATATTTT | CASRGAGNTIYF
- | TRBJ1-2 | - | TRBV10-2 | TGCGCCAGCAGTCGAGGAGAACACTATGGCTACACCTTC | CASSRGEHYGYTF
TRBD1 | TRBJ2-5 | - | TRBV29-1 | TGCAGCGTGGCCGGGACAGGGGGCGTGAAAGAGACCCAGTACTTC | CSVAGTGGVKETQYF
- | TRBJ2-7 | - | TRBV5-4 | TGTGCCAGCAGCCCCGAGGAGGGCAGAGAGCAGTACTTC | CASSPEEGREQYF
TRBD1 | TRBJ1-2 | - | TRBV28 | TGTGCCAGCAGTTTAGGGACAGGGGGCATGTATGGCTACACCTTC | CASSLGTGGMYGYTF
TRBD1 | TRBJ1-2 | - | TRBV5-4 | TGTGCCAGCAGCCCCGGACAGGGGGAAGGTGGCTACACCTTC | CASSPGQGEGGYTF
- | TRBJ1-1 | - | TRBV11-3 | TGTGCCAGCAGCTTAGATGAGCGAAGGGAAGCTTTCTTT | CASSLDERREAFF
- | TRBJ1-4 | few | TRBV6-5 | TGTGCCAGCAGACGTGGGGCATCGGATGAAAAACTGTTTTTT | CASRRGASDEKLFF
TRBD2 | TRBJ2-1 | - | TRBV6-4 | TGTGCCAGCAGTGTTCTAGCGGGGGGGTACAATGAGCAGTTCTTC | CASSVLAGGYNEQFF
- | TRBJ1-2 | - | TRBV7-2 | TGTGCCAGCAGCTTAGGTGGTGGAGGGAGCTATGGCTACACCTTC | CASSLGGGGSYGYTF
- | TRBJ1-3 | - | TRBV6-4 | TGTGCCAGCAGTCCCAGTAACGGGGTCGGAAACACCATATATTTT | CASSPSNGVGNTIYF
- | TRBJ1-6 | few | TRBV28 | TGTGCCAGCAGTTTAGGGCTGGGCAATTCACCCCTCCACTTT | CASSLGLGNSPLHF
TRBD1 | TRBJ1-2 | few | TRBV6-1 | TGTGCCAGCAAAAGCGGACAGGGCGTCTATGGCTACACCTTC | CASKSGQGVYGYTF
- | TRBJ1-6 | few | TRBV7-9 | TGTGCCAGCAGCTTAAGAACAGCCAATTCACCCCTCCACTTT | CASSLRTANSPLHF
- | TRBJ1-1 | few | TRBV7-2 | TGTGCCAGCAGCTTAGCGCAGGCCAGGGGAGCTTTCTTT | CASSLAQARGAFF
- | TRBJ1-6 | - | TRBV28 | TGTGCCAGCAGTTCCACTTTGACAGCGAGTACCTTAAATTCACCCCTCCACTTT | CASSSTLTASTLNSPLHF
TRBD1 | TRBJ1-2 | - | TRBV6-5 | TGTGCCAGCAGCCCCCAGGAGGGGGCGAACTATGGCTACACCTTC | CASSPQEGANYGYTF
TRBD1 | TRBJ1-5 | few | TRBV7-2 | TGTGCCAGCAGCCCTGTAGGACAGGGGAGCAATCAGCCCCAGCATTTT | CASSPVGQGSNQPQHF
- | TRBJ1-5 | - | TRBV19 | TGTGCCAGTAATACACAGGTCGTAGGGCCCCAGCATTTT | CASNTQVVGPQHF
- | TRBJ2-5 | once | TRBV28 | TGTGCCAGCAGTTTACGTTCTTTTTGGGGCAGGTTCGAAGAGACCCAGTACTTC | CASSLRSFWGRFEETQYF
- | TRBJ1-1 | - | TRBV6-6 | TGTGCCAGCAGTTCTCAATCCCTACCGGGTTTCTTT | CASSSQSLPGFF
TRBD2 | TRBJ2-2 | - | TRBV27 | TGTGCCAGCAGTCTGCTGAGGGGCGGGGGTAGAGCCGGGGAGCTGTTTTTT | CASSLLRGGGRAGELFF